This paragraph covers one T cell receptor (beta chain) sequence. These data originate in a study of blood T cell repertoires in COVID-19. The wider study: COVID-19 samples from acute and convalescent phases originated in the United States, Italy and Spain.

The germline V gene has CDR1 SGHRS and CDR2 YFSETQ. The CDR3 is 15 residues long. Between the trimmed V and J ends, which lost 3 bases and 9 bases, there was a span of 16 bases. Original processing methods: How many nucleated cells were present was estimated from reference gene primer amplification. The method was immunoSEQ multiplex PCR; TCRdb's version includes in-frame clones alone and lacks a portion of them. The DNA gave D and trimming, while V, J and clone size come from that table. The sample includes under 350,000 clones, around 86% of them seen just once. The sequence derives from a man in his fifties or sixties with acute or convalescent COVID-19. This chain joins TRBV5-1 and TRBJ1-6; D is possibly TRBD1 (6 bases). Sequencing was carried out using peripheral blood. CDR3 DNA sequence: TGCGCCAGCAGCTGGACAGCTTTTGGGGGTTCACCCCTCCACTTT. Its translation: CASSWTAFGGSPLHF.